This record looks at one T cell receptor beta chain sequence and its context. Its antigen remains unidentified. These data belong to a study of T cells expressing NK-cell markers. At the level of the study: Seropositivity for HCMV was found in most of the eight sequenced donors, with one seronegative. General study findings and limits: Once again these clonotypes came out on top in the CD3+CD56-NKG2C+ fraction of several donors. The contribution of dominant NKG2C+ clonotypes to CD8+ T cells in roughly six donors was about 1.0-7.0%.

UMIs were included in TCR beta cDNA generated by 5'RACE template switching. TCRdb reprocessed the 5' RACE reads, with one entry per CDR3 protein and no DNA. Here the sample table reports around 470,000 distinct CDR3 sequences. The germline V gene has CDR1 SGHRS and CDR2 YFSETQ. This CDR3 comprises 16 residues. The gene calls are TRBV5-1 and TRBJ2-1; absent DNA, TCRdb's TRBD1 call cannot be checked. The sequenced material came from blood T cells: a sorted CD56 or NKG2C T cell subset, CD4+ or CD8+ T cells, or bulk PBMC T cells (not recorded which). The sequence came from a woman aged 45-60 years in good health. The CDR3 is CASRAGQGVTVDEQFF.